This T cell receptor beta chain was sequenced during a study of cytomegalovirus exposure and HLA in healthy donors. The study ran its PCR with 60 Vbeta and 13 Jbeta primers. Measured with immunoSEQ multiplex PCR; TCRdb has only the in-frame clones, and not every one. The sample records nearly 110,000 clones, less than 85% being singletons. Germline assignment: CDR1 SGHAT and CDR2 FQNNGV. The CDR3 has 15 amino acids. Trimming left V 5 bases short and J 0 bases short, with 14 bases between. This sequence was found in a middle-aged woman in good health and CMV-seropositive. The sample consisted of PBMCs. The rearrangement joins TRBV11-2 to TRBJ2-7, with D possibly matching TRBD1 (6 bases). CDR3 residues: CASSQTRGGSYEQYF. The CDR3 region has the DNA TGTGCCAGCAGCCAGACCCGAGGGGGCTCCTACGAGCAGTACTTC.